One and the same sample provided the 18 T cell receptor beta chains below, sequenced in a study of liver allograft versus peripheral blood T cells. Background on the study: T cell receptor repertoires in transplanted livers were compared with those in recipients' peripheral blood.

TCRdb reprocessed the reads with MiXCR, giving one entry per CDR3 protein. The data hold about 7,800 distinct CDR3 sequences, with over 15% observed a single time. These receptors were obtained from a human patient who had a liver transplant. Some T cells may have originated in the graft donor.

This clonotype has just a few counts. Here the CDR3 reads CASSTGGGWNEQFF. The CDR3 bases are TGTGCCAGTAGTACGGGGGGAGGGTGGAATGAGCAGTTCTTC. The V and J genes are TRBV19 and TRBJ2-1, with 7 bases lining up with TRBD2. This CDR3 region has 14 residues. V was clipped by 4 bases and J by 7 bases; unmatched bases: 7. The germline V gene has CDR1 LNHDA and CDR2 SQIVND (reference sequence).

This clonotype was counted many times. The gene calls are TRBV7-9 and TRBJ1-2; D is unresolved. Germline V gene sequence: CDR1 SEHNR, CDR2 FQNEAQ (reference sequence). With 8 bases removed from V and 3 bases from J, the gap between germline ends came to 16 bases. CDR3 length: 14 residues. CDR3 amino acids: CASSRVLRDYGYTF. In nucleotides, the CDR3 is TGTGCCAGCTCCCGCGTGCTGAGGGACTATGGCTACACCTTC.

This clonotype is termed medium-sized (0.01 to 0.1%). V gene TRBV6-6 combines with J gene TRBJ1-5, with 10 bases fitting TRBD1. Per germline, CDR1 MNHNY and CDR2 SVGAGI (reference sequence). The CDR3 loop spans 17 amino acids. J was trimmed by 1 base and V by 2 bases; bases with no gene match: 5. CDR3 sequence (DNA): TGTGCCAGCAGTTACCTGACAGGGGGCTTAAGCAATCAGCCCCAGCATTTT. It specifies CASSYLTGGLSNQPQHF.

Judged by abundance, this clonotype is medium-sized (0.01 to 0.1%). The rearrangement joins TRBV6-6 to TRBJ1-5; no definite D call. V gave up 2 bases and J gave up 2 bases, with 13 bases separating them. This CDR3 has 16 amino acids. Per germline, CDR1 MNHNY and CDR2 SVGAGI (reference sequence). The CDR3: CASSYPEGEGNQPQHF. CDR3 coding DNA: TGTGCCAGCAGTTACCCTGAGGGTGAAGGCAATCAGCCCCAGCATTTT.

Ten or more counts support this clonotype. V gene TRBV10-2 combines with J gene TRBJ1-2; D gene ambiguous. The V gene's germline CDR1 is WSHSY and CDR2 SAAADI. The CDR3 covers 13 residues. Trimming removed 3 bases at V and 8 bases at J, with 13 bases between. The CDR3 loop is CASSEWAGKGYTF. For the CDR3, the DNA is TGCGCCAGCAGTGAATGGGCGGGGAAGGGCTACACCTTC.

This clonotype is medium-sized in the sample. The CDR3 here is CASSLDTREMGNTGELFF. DNA for the CDR3: TGTGCCAGCAGCTTGGACACCAGGGAAATGGGGAACACCGGGGAGCTGTTTTTT. The V and J genes are TRBV5-4 and TRBJ2-2; maybe TRBD1 (5 bases). The CDR3 contains 18 residues. V was clipped by 0 bases and J by 1 base, with 16 bases between them. Germline assignment: CDR1 SGHNT and CDR2 YYREEE (reference sequence).

In this sample, this clonotype turned up a few times. The chain joins TRBV20-1 to TRBJ1-3; D is perhaps TRBD1 (5 bases). Germline V gene data show CDR1 as DFQATT and CDR2 as SNEGSKA (reference sequence). The CDR3 is 17 residues long. V lost 3 bases, J lost 0 bases, and 18 bases lay in between. This chain's CDR3 is CSASVGLGERSGNTIYF. The CDR3 nucleotides are TGCAGTGCTAGTGTCGGTTTGGGGGAGCGCTCTGGAAACACCATATATTTT.

This clonotype was detected only a few times. CDR3 sequence reads: CASSESWKGYGYTF. For the CDR3, the DNA is TGTGCCAGCAGTGAGTCATGGAAGGGCTATGGCTACACCTTC. The V and J genes are TRBV25-1 and TRBJ1-2; D not resolved. Trimming stripped 3 bases from V and 4 bases from J, with 12 bases between. Per germline, CDR1 MGHDK and CDR2 SYGVNS. The CDR3 has 14 residues.

This clonotype was detected only a few times. The J gene is TRBJ1-3, the V gene TRBV2, with 9 bases aligning to TRBD1. The junction had 2 bases not matched to a gene; V was cut back by 4 bases and J by 4 bases. Germline V gene data show CDR1 as SNHLY and CDR2 as FYNNEI. CDR3 size: 14 residues. The CDR3 region has the DNA TGTGCCAGCAGTGTACAGGGGGCAGGAAACACCATATATTTT. Protein product: CASSVQGAGNTIYF.

In this sample, this clonotype turned up once. CDR3 region: CASSLQFQGSYNEQFF. In DNA, the CDR3 is TGCGCCAGCAGCTTGCAGTTCCAAGGGTCCTACAATGAGCAGTTCTTC. The gene calls are TRBV5-1 and TRBJ2-1; no definite D call. This CDR3 has 16 amino acids. Trimming cost V 1 base and J 1 base, with 12 bases left between them. Per the germline V gene, CDR1 is SGHRS and CDR2 is YFSETQ.

This clonotype was detected a few times. This chain uses TRBV12-3 or TRBV12-4 with TRBJ2-3, with D unresolved. The V end lost 2 bases, the J end lost 5 bases, and 8 bases lay between the germline ends. This CDR3 has 13 residues. CDR3 sequence: CASSLNRQDTQYF. The CDR3 DNA is TGTGCCAGCAGTTTAAATCGGCAAGATACGCAGTATTTT.

This clonotype is termed medium-sized. J is TRBJ1-6 and V is TRBV6-5; D call uncertain. This CDR3 has 14 residues. Trimming stripped 6 bases from V and 0 bases from J, with 6 bases between. CDR1 and CDR2 (germline): MNHEY, SVGAGI. In DNA form, the CDR3 reads TGTGCCAGCAGGGTTAGCTCCTATAATTCACCCCTCCACTTT. It translates to CASRVSSYNSPLHF.

The chain is built from TRBV12-3 or TRBV12-4 and TRBJ1-6; D might be TRBD1 (6 bases). V was cut by 5 bases and J by 15 bases, with 20 bases left in between. This CDR3 is 14 amino acids long. Here the CDR3 DNA reads TGTGCCAGCAGTCCCACACGGACAGACGTCCTCCTCCACTTT. This encodes CASSPTRTDVLLHF.

This clonotype came up a few times. The chain is built from TRBV20-1 and TRBJ1-1, with a tentative D call TRBD1 (5 bases). The V and J ends lost 3 bases and 1 base respectively, with 9 bases between them. Germline values: CDR1 DFQATT, CDR2 SNEGSKA (reference sequence). CDR3 size: 13 residues. The CDR3 sequence is CSARQQENTEAFF. The DNA of the CDR3 is TGCAGTGCTAGGCAACAGGAGAACACTGAAGCTTTCTTT.

This clonotype counts as medium-sized. J is TRBJ1-2 and V is TRBV19; D unclear. The germline V gene encodes CDR1 LNHDA and CDR2 SQIVND (reference sequence). The germline V and J ends were trimmed by 1 base and 8 bases, with 17 bases remaining between them. The CDR3 covers 15 residues. The CDR3 DNA reads as TGTGCCAGTAGTATAGGCGGAAACCGGCAGGAAGGCTACACCTTC. Protein sequence: CASSIGGNRQEGYTF.

Points on this clonotype: A far larger clone differs by one base, so this is likely a read error. The chain couples TRBV6-1 to TRBJ1-2; D is uncertain. Trimming took off 3 bases at V and 7 bases at J, with 12 bases between the two ends. This CDR3 contains 13 residues. Germline CDR1 and CDR2: MNHNS and SASEGT. The CDR3 reads CASSDAGNSGYTF. CDR3 coding DNA: TGTGCCAGCAGTGACGCGGGGAATAGTGGCTACACCTTC.

This sequence joins TRBV20-1 and TRBJ2-1, with 14 nucleotides matching TRBD2. The V gene end was trimmed by 5 bases and the J gene end by 7 bases; junction bases not matched to a gene: 4. The CDR3 loop spans 14 amino acids. Germline loops: CDR1 DFQATT, CDR2 SNEGSKA (reference sequence). CDR3: CSAVTSGGANEQFF. The DNA for the CDR3 is TGCAGTGCTGTGACTAGCGGGGGGGCGAATGAGCAGTTCTTC.

On this clonotype: A much larger clone differs by one base, so this may be a read error. This CDR3 is CASSESESRIHYEQYF. CDR3 DNA: TGTGCCAGCAGTGAGTCGGAATCCCGAATTCACTACGAGCAGTACTTC. The chain joins TRBV6-2 or TRBV6-3 to TRBJ2-7; D is ambiguous. Trimming left V 5 bases short and J 3 bases short, with 20 bases between. CDR1 and CDR2 from the germline V gene are MNHEY and SVGEGT. This CDR3 contains 16 residues.